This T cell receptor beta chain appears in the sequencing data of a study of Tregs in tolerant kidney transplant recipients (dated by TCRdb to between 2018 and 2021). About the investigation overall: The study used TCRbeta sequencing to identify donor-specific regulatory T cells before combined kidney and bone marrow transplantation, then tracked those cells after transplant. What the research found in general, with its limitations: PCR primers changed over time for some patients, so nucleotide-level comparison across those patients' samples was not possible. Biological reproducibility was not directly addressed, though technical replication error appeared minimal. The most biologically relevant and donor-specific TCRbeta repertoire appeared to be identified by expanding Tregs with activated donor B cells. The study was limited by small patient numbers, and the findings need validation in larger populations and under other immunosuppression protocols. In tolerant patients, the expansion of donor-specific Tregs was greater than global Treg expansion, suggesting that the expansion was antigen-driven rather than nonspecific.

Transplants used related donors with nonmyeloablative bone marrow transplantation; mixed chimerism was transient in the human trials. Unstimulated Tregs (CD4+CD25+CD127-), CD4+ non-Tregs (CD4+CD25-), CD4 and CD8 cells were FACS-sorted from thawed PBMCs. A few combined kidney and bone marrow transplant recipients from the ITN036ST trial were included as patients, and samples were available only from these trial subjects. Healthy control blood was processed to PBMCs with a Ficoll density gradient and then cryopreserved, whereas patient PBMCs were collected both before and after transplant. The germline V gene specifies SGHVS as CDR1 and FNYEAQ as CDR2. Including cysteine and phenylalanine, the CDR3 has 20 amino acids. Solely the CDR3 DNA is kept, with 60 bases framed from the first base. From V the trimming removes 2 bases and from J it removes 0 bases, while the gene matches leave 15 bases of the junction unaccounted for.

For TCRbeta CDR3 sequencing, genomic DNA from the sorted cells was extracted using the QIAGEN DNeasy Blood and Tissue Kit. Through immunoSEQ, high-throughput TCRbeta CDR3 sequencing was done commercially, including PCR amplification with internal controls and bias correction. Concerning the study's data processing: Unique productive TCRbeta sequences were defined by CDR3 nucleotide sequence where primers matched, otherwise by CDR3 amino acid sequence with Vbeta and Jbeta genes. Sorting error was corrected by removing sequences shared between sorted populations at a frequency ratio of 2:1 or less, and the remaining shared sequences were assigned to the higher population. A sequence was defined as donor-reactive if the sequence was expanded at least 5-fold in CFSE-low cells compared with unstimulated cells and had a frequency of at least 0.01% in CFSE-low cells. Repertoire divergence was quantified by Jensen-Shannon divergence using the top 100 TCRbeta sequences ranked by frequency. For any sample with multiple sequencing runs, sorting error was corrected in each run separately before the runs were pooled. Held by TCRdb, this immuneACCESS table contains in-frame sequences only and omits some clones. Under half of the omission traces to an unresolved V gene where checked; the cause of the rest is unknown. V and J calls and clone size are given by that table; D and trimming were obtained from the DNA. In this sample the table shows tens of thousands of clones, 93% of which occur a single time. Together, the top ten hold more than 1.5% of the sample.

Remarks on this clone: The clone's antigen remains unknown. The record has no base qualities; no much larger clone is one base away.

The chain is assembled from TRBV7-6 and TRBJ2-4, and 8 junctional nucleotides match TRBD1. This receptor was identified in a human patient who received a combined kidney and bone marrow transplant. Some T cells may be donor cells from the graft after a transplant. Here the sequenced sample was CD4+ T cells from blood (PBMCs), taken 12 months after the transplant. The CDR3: CASSLFPPKTGATAKNIQYF. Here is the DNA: TGTGCCAGCAGCTTATTTCCCCCAAAGACAGGGGCCACAGCCAAAAACATTCAGTACTTC.